A single T cell receptor beta chain is shown here with its context. What it binds is not known. As part of library construction, unique molecular identifiers were attached to individual cDNA molecules. In TCRdb, the 5' RACE reads were re-called with MiXCR into one record per CDR3 protein. Of over 85,000 distinct CDR3 sequences in the sample, around 16% are singletons; the top ten hold 0.95% to 1.5%. The CDR3 length is 18 residues. The germline V gene encodes CDR1 SGHAT and CDR2 FQNNGV. With 5 bases removed from V and 5 bases from J, the gap between germline ends came to 27 bases. This entry is derived from a study of early T cells in non-severe SARS-CoV-2 infection. The wider study: Sequencing of bulk RNA from unsorted whole blood was done, without chain pairing.

Regarding the study as a whole: Matches to VDJdb favored anti-spike CD8 responses and missed private and CD4 specificities.

This TCR was recovered from an adult who was a healthcare worker with PCR-confirmed SARS-CoV-2 infection or an uninfected control (not recorded which). The sample consisted of whole blood. The rearrangement uses TRBV11-2 and TRBJ1-1; the D gene is possibly TRBD1 (5 bases). The CDR3 bases are TGTGCCAGCAGCCCTACCTCCGGGACGTTGATTGGAGGGACTGAAGCTTTCTTT. Its translation is CASSPTSGTLIGGTEAFF.